Shown below are 22 T cell receptor beta chains from a single sample sequenced in a study of shared clonotypes between healthy human individuals. Sequencing used immunoSEQ multiplex PCR; TCRdb keeps in-frame clones, though not all of them. The table has some 1,600,000 clones, 95% to 99% seen once. Sample: naive CD4+ T cells sorted from blood. The subset was: CD45RA+ positively selected. These receptors originate from a young man in good health.

This sequence joins TRBV10-3 and TRBJ2-7, with D possibly matching TRBD1 (6 bases). V lost 7 bases and J lost 4, with 20 bases in between. The CDR3 extends over 15 amino acids. CDR1 and CDR2 (germline): ENHRY, SYGVKD. CDR3 in amino acids: CAITNRVGPSYEQYF. DNA of the CDR3: TGTGCCATCACCAACAGGGTCGGCCCCAGTTACGAGCAGTACTTC.

The V and J genes are TRBV27 and TRBJ2-3, with a tentative D call TRBD2 (6 bases). Deletions cut 2 bases from V and 1 base from J, with 10 bases between. This CDR3 contains 15 residues. The germline V gene has CDR1 MNHEY and CDR2 SMNVEV (reference sequence). This chain's CDR3 is CASSLRAGRTDTQYF. The CDR3 DNA follows: TGTGCCAGCAGTTTACGGGCGGGGCGCACAGATACGCAGTATTTT.

This clone has a single count. V usage is TRBV7-9 and J usage is TRBJ1-1; D call uncertain. The CDR3 runs to 15 residues. V lost 2 bases and J 4 bases, leaving 14 bases between the germline ends. Germline CDR1 and CDR2: SEHNR and FQNEAQ (reference sequence). The CDR3 region has the DNA TGTGCCAGCAGCTTATATATGGGGTGGGGCACTGAAGCTTTCTTT. Translating gives CASSLYMGWGTEAFF.

The rearrangement joins TRBV2 to TRBJ1-4; D not certain. Germline CDR1 reads SNHLY; CDR2 reads FYNNEI. V was cut by 4 bases and J by 4 bases, with 7 bases left in between. The CDR3 is 13 amino acids. The CDR3 nucleotides read TGTGCCAGCAGTGGGGTTCTTAATGAAAAACTGTTTTTT. Protein product: CASSGVLNEKLFF. The entire variable domain, with the rest obtained from reference TRBV2 and TRBJ1-4, is as follows: EPEVTQTPSHQVTQMGQEVILRCVPISNHLYFYWYRQILGQKVEFLVSFYNNEISEKSEIFDDQFSVERPDGSNFTLKIRSTKLEDSAMYFCASSGVLNEKLFFGSGTQLSVL.

The rearrangement uses TRBV5-1 and TRBJ2-1; the D call may be TRBD1 or TRBD2 (5 bases each). There are 17 residues in the CDR3. The V end was cut by 4 bases, the J end by 4 bases, with 21 bases between. Germline CDR1 SGHRS, CDR2 YFSETQ. CDR3 sequence reads: CASSQGPQVGRYNEQFF. The CDR3 bases are TGCGCCAGCAGCCAGGGACCTCAGGTCGGTAGATACAATGAGCAGTTCTTC.

The chain is built from TRBV29-1 and TRBJ1-1; D is uncertain. CDR3 length equals 13 residues. Germline CDR1 SQVTM, CDR2 ANQGSEA. Trimming removed 7 bases at V and 0 bases at J, with 12 bases between. Here the CDR3 DNA reads TGCAGCGCCTCTCAAGCTGTGAACACTGAAGCTTTCTTT. The encoded protein is CSASQAVNTEAFF.

Regarding this clone: Other DNA sequences of this sample code for an identical CDR3. The chain carries TRBV7-6 and TRBJ2-2; tentative D call: TRBD2 (6 bases). Deletions cut 1 base from V and 6 bases from J, with 6 bases between. Germline CDR1 is SGHVS and CDR2 is FNYEAQ. CDR3 size: 13 residues. The CDR3 here is CASSLGEAGELFF. The CDR3 DNA follows: TGTGCCAGCAGCTTAGGGGAGGCCGGGGAGCTGTTTTTT.

Only one count was recorded for this clone. The CDR3 coding sequence is TGTGCCAGCAGTGAAGCGACCGGTCCTGGAAACACCATATATTTT. This codes for CASSEATGPGNTIYF. The rearrangement links TRBV6-1 to TRBJ1-3; D is unclear. This CDR3 has 15 residues. V shed 0 bases and J shed 2 bases, with 8 bases lying between them. The germline V gene encodes CDR1 MNHNS and CDR2 SASEGT.

This chain joins TRBV7-9 and TRBJ2-3; D is perhaps TRBD2 (6 bases). This CDR3 contains 16 residues. Trimming cost V 4 bases and J 1 base, with 15 bases left between them. Germline CDR1 SEHNR, CDR2 FQNEAQ (reference sequence). In DNA form, the CDR3 reads TGTGCCAGCAGCTCCCGACTAGAGAGGGGCACAGATACGCAGTATTTT. Protein: CASSSRLERGTDTQYF.

This clone appeared a single time. This sequence joins TRBV6-5 and TRBJ2-5, with D perhaps matching TRBD1 (5 bases). Trimming stripped 6 bases from V and 5 bases from J, with 13 bases between. There are 13 residues in the CDR3. Germline CDR1 reads MNHEY; CDR2 reads SVGAGI. The CDR3 loop reads CASRQGSRETQYF. CDR3 nucleotide sequence: TGTGCCAGCAGGCAGGGTTCACGGGAGACCCAGTACTTC.

The genes are TRBV4-1 and TRBJ2-7; D uncertain. With 1 base removed from V and 2 bases from J, the gap between germline ends came to 9 bases. The CDR3 is 14 residues long. Germline V lookup: CDR1 MGHRA, CDR2 YSYEKL. The CDR3 here is CASSQGPSTYEQYF. CDR3 DNA: TGCGCCAGCAGCCAAGGACCCAGCACCTACGAGCAGTACTTC.

The rearrangement uses TRBV18 and TRBJ1-1; 8 bases align to TRBD1. Germline V CDR1 and CDR2: KGHSH, LQKENI. After removal of 3 bases from V and 5 bases from J, the junction contained 14 bases not matched to a gene. This CDR3 comprises 17 residues. For the CDR3, the DNA is TGTGCCAGCTCACCGAGGACAGGGACCACTTCGGGGACTGAAGCTTTCTTT. Its translation: CASSPRTGTTSGTEAFF. The whole variable domain, filled in from reference TRBV18 and TRBJ1-1, reads NAGVMQNPRHLVRRRGQEARLRCSPMKGHSHVYWYRQLPEEGLKFMVYLQKENIIDESGMPKERFSAEFPKEGPSILRIQQVVRGDSAAYFCASSPRTGTTSGTEAFFGQGTRLTVV.

The rearrangement joins TRBV10-2 to TRBJ1-2, with a weak D call TRBD1 (5 bases). Trimming shortened V by 6 bases and J by 4 bases, and 12 bases separated the two germline ends. The CDR3 covers 13 residues. The V gene's germline CDR1 is WSHSY and CDR2 SAAADI. The DNA for the CDR3 is TGCGCCAGCAGGCCGGGGGGTAGCTATGGCTACACCTTC. Its protein product is CASRPGGSYGYTF.

The V gene is TRBV10-3, the J gene TRBJ2-2, with TRBD1 as a possible D gene (7 bases). Germline assignment: CDR1 ENHRY and CDR2 SYGVKD. This CDR3 is built from 16 residues. V was trimmed by 6 bases and J by 0 bases, leaving 14 bases between them. The CDR3 loop reads CAIRATGTSNTGELFF. The DNA of the CDR3 is TGTGCCATCAGAGCGACAGGGACTTCGAACACCGGGGAGCTGTTTTTT.

V is TRBV5-1 and J is TRBJ2-1, with 11 bases aligning to TRBD2. CDR1 SGHRS and CDR2 YFSETQ come from the germline V gene. The V segment lost 4 bases and the J segment 1 base; nucleotides outside the gene matches: 4. CDR3 length: 16 residues. The CDR3: CASSRTSGLSYNEQFF. The CDR3 DNA reads TGCGCCAGCAGCAGGACTAGCGGGTTATCCTACAATGAGCAGTTCTTC.

As to this clone: This specimen includes other DNA sequences encoding the same CDR3. The rearrangement joins TRBV11-3 to TRBJ2-1; no clear D gene. CDR3 size: 13 residues. Germline loops: CDR1 SGHNT, CDR2 YENEEA. Trimming shortened V by 5 bases and J by 0 bases, and 5 bases separated the two germline ends. CDR3: CASSPSSYNEQFF. CDR3 coding DNA: TGTGCCAGCAGCCCCAGCTCCTACAATGAGCAGTTCTTC.

The rearrangement links TRBV5-4 to TRBJ2-5; TRBD2 matches 14 bases. Germline V gene sequence: CDR1 SGHNT, CDR2 YYREEE (reference sequence). V lost 7 bases, J lost 1 base, and 0 bases stayed unmatched. The CDR3 has 14 amino acids. CDR3 DNA sequence: TGTGCCAGCGGACTAGCGGGAGGCCAAGAGACCCAGTACTTC. It translates to CASGLAGGQETQYF.

The chain has TRBV28 and TRBJ2-6; the D gene could be TRBD1 or TRBD2 (5 bases each). With 7 bases removed from V and 2 bases from J, the gap between germline ends came to 15 bases. Germline loops: CDR1 MDHEN, CDR2 SYDVKM. The CDR3 loop spans 16 amino acids. The CDR3, as DNA: TGTGCCAGCACCGCAACCGGGACCCCTGGGGCCAACGTCCTGACTTTC. This codes for CASTATGTPGANVLTF.

The chain recombines TRBV27 with TRBJ2-1; TRBD1 is a possible D gene (6 bases). CDR3 length equals 17 residues. Trimming stripped 5 bases from V and 0 bases from J, with 17 bases between. The V gene's germline CDR1 is MNHEY and CDR2 SMNVEV (reference sequence). The DNA for the CDR3 is TGTGCCAGCAGTCCGCGAGTAGGACAGCTCTCCTACAATGAGCAGTTCTTC. Protein product: CASSPRVGQLSYNEQFF.

Comments on this clone: The same CDR3 also results from other DNA sequences found in this sample. V gene TRBV19 combines with J gene TRBJ2-1; perhaps TRBD1 as D (6 bases). Germline values: CDR1 LNHDA, CDR2 SQIVND (reference sequence). The CDR3 has 15 amino acids. Trimming cost V 6 bases and J 2 bases, with 14 bases left between them. The CDR3 loop reads CASSKSGTTYNEQFF. The CDR3 DNA is TGTGCCAGTAGCAAATCGGGGACAACCTACAATGAGCAGTTCTTC. Looking up the rest from reference TRBV19 and TRBJ2-1 gives the full variable domain: DGGITQSPKYLFRKEGQNVTLSCEQNLNHDAMYWYRQDPGQGLRLIYYSQIVNDFQKGDIAEGYSVSREKKESFPLTVTSAQKNPTAFYLCASSKSGTTYNEQFFGPGTRLTVL.

The chain carries TRBV10-3 and TRBJ2-1; TRBD2 aligns across 10 bases. Germline trimming cut 0 bases from V and 3 bases from J; bases unmatched to any gene: 5. The CDR3 length is 17 residues. Per the germline V gene, CDR1 is ENHRY and CDR2 is SYGVKD. The CDR3 nucleotides are TGTGCCATCAGTGAGTCGGCTAGCGGGAGCGTCTACAATGAGCAGTTCTTC. Translation: CAISESASGSVYNEQFF.

V is TRBV6-6 and J is TRBJ1-5; D is undetermined. The ends were cut back, 6 bases at V and 4 bases at J, with 13 bases in the middle. Germline assignment: CDR1 MNHNY and CDR2 SVGAGI (reference sequence). The CDR3 contains 14 residues. This chain's CDR3 is CASSNPGWNQPQHF. CDR3 sequence (DNA): TGTGCCAGCAGCAACCCGGGTTGGAATCAGCCCCAGCATTTT.